Below, 21 T cell receptor beta chains from the same sample are listed, as sequenced in a study of Ad26.COV2.S vaccination and SARS-CoV-2 variants. Specified treatment: 15 to 20 received Ad26.COV2.S at low or high dose, single or two shots; a few received placebo; per-sample allocation not given. The samples date from day 63 after the first vaccine or placebo injection. Profiling relied on immunoSEQ multiplex PCR, and the TCRdb table lists in-frame clones only, not all of them. The sample holds over 400,000 clones, 80% to 95% seen once. Sequences were derived from peripheral blood, sampled in a trial of Ad26.COV2.S vaccine versus placebo. The origin of the receptors is a person aged 18-65 years who received the Ad26.COV2.S COVID-19 vaccine or a placebo.

The genes are TRBV28 and TRBJ1-6, with TRBD1 matching 7 bases. The CDR3 has 15 amino acids. The J segment lost 7 bases and the V segment lost 2 bases, leaving 5 bases of the junction unmatched. CDR1 is MDHEN and CDR2 is SYDVKM in the germline V gene. The CDR3 protein is CASSLEGAGNSPLHF. For the CDR3, the DNA is TGTGCCAGCAGTTTAGAGGGGGCCGGCAATTCACCCCTCCACTTT.

This chain connects TRBV5-1 to TRBJ2-1; 16 nucleotides line up with TRBD2. Germline V lookup: CDR1 SGHRS, CDR2 YFSETQ. V shed 4 bases and J 9 bases; nucleotides not matched to a gene: 10. The CDR3 is 17 residues long. This chain's CDR3 is CASSPGTSGRVQAEQFF. CDR3 coding DNA: TGCGCCAGCAGCCCAGGGACTAGCGGGAGGGTGCAGGCTGAGCAGTTCTTC.

The chain uses TRBV10-1 and TRBJ2-5; the D gene is possibly TRBD2 (7 bases). This CDR3 contains 15 residues. CDR1 WNHNN and CDR2 SYGVQD come from the germline V gene (reference sequence). V gave up 3 bases and J gave up 4 bases, with 15 bases separating them. The CDR3 protein is CASSEWRGRGETQYF. CDR3 sequence (DNA): TGCGCCAGCAGTGAATGGCGGGGGCGCGGAGAGACCCAGTACTTC.

The chain links TRBV15 to TRBJ2-7; 16 positions agree with TRBD2. V was pared by 5 bases and J by 12 bases, with 7 bases of the junction left unmatched. The CDR3 is made up of 14 amino acids. Per germline, CDR1 LNHNV and CDR2 YYDKDF (reference sequence). The CDR3 nucleotides are TGTGCCACCAGCGGTGGGACTAGCGGGAGGGCGTTGTACTTC. Translated: CATSGGTSGRALYF.

V and J are TRBV5-1 and TRBJ2-7; possibly TRBD1 or TRBD2 for D (5 bases each). The CDR3 runs to 16 residues. CDR1 SGHRS and CDR2 YFSETQ come from the germline V gene. Trimming removed 4 bases at V and 2 bases at J, with 19 bases between. The DNA for the CDR3 is TGCGCCAGCAGCGTGGGGCCAGCGGAACTAGCCTACGAGCAGTACTTC. The encoded protein is CASSVGPAELAYEQYF.

This clone was counted once. The V and J genes are TRBV5-6 and TRBJ2-2, with 7 nucleotides matching TRBD1. With 0 bases clipped from V and 4 bases from J, the junction kept 3 bases outside the gene matches. Germline V gene data show CDR1 as SGHDT and CDR2 as YYEEEE. The CDR3 has 15 amino acids. DNA of the CDR3: TGTGCCAGCAGCTTGGGAGGGGGCGGCACCGGGGAGCTGTTTTTT. Translating it yields CASSLGGGGTGELFF.

As to this clone: The sample carries other DNA sequences with the same CDR3. The rearrangement joins TRBV9 to TRBJ2-3; D is unclear. V was pared by 0 bases and J by 1 base, with 3 bases between. Germline assignment: CDR1 SGDLS and CDR2 YYNGEE. The CDR3 extends over 13 amino acids. In DNA form, the CDR3 reads TGTGCCAGCAGCGTAGGTGGCACAGATACGCAGTATTTT. The encoded protein is CASSVGGTDTQYF.

This chain connects TRBV19 to TRBJ2-3, with D maybe TRBD2 (5 bases). CDR1 LNHDA and CDR2 SQIVND come from the germline V gene (reference sequence). V lost 4 bases and J lost 0, with 14 bases in between. CDR3 length: 16 amino acids. As DNA, the CDR3 is TGTGCCAGTAGTAGTCTCCCGGGGTCTAGCACAGATACGCAGTATTTT. Protein product: CASSSLPGSSTDTQYF.

J is TRBJ2-5 and V is TRBV5-6; D may correspond to TRBD1 or TRBD2 (6 bases each). The length of the CDR3 is 15 residues. V was cut by 2 bases and J by 5 bases, with 16 bases left in between. Looked up from germline, CDR1 is SGHDT and CDR2 is YYEEEE. The CDR3 coding sequence is TGTGCCAGCAGCTTTGATTGGGGGGCCGGGGAGACCCAGTACTTC. Protein: CASSFDWGAGETQYF.

V usage is TRBV28 and J usage is TRBJ2-2; unclear D gene. Deletions cut 2 bases from V and 4 bases from J, with 8 bases between. Looked up from germline, CDR1 is MDHEN and CDR2 is SYDVKM. The CDR3 covers 14 residues. The CDR3 DNA follows: TGTGCCAGCAGTTTAATGCTTACCACCGGGGAGCTGTTTTTT. Its translation is CASSLMLTTGELFF.

V and J are TRBV11-3 and TRBJ2-3; 11 nucleotides line up with TRBD2. Germline CDR1 SGHNT, CDR2 YENEEA. The trim removed 4 bases at V and 5 bases at J, leaving 14 bases unmatched. The CDR3 extends over 18 amino acids. DNA for the CDR3: TGTGCCAGCAGCTCCGACCCGGGTGGGCTAGCGGGAGGAGATACGCAGTATTTT. Protein: CASSSDPGGLAGGDTQYF.

CDR3 sequence: CAISESNPRLAKSSYEQYF. CDR3 DNA sequence: TGTGCCATCAGTGAGTCGAATCCGCGGCTAGCGAAAAGCTCCTACGAGCAGTACTTC. J is TRBJ2-7 and V is TRBV10-3; D is possibly TRBD2 (6 bases). The V end was cut by 0 bases, the J end by 0 bases, with 21 bases between. Germline CDR1 and CDR2: ENHRY and SYGVKD. The CDR3 runs to 19 residues.

The chain uses TRBV30 and TRBJ1-5; TRBD1 aligns across 8 bases. Germline V gene data show CDR1 as GTSNPN and CDR2 as SVGIG (reference sequence). The CDR3 contains 14 residues. V lost 2 bases, J lost 5 bases, and 5 bases stayed unmatched. The CDR3 is CAWSHGTGHQPQHF. The CDR3 nucleotides are TGTGCCTGGAGTCACGGGACAGGTCATCAGCCCCAGCATTTT.

This clone was recorded a few times. The gene calls are TRBV18 and TRBJ1-1; no firm D call. The CDR3 extends over 13 amino acids. Germline CDR1 reads KGHSH; CDR2 reads LQKENI. Trimming left V 3 bases short and J 9 bases short, with 14 bases between. This chain's CDR3 is CASSPEFIEQAFF. DNA for the CDR3: TGTGCCAGCTCACCGGAGTTCATAGAGCAAGCTTTCTTT. The whole variable domain, remainder taken from reference TRBV18 and TRBJ1-1, is NAGVMQNPRHLVRRRGQEARLRCSPMKGHSHVYWYRQLPEEGLKFMVYLQKENIIDESGMPKERFSAEFPKEGPSILRIQQVVRGDSAAYFCASSPEFIEQAFFGQGTRLTVV.

The chain links TRBV15 to TRBJ2-7; 12 positions agree with TRBD1. The CDR3 runs to 15 residues. Germline V gives CDR1 LNHNV, CDR2 YYDKDF (reference sequence). V trimming: 1 base; J trimming: 4 bases; junction bases outside the gene matches: 2. CDR3 DNA sequence: TGTGCCACCAGCAGAGCGGGACAGGGGGCTTACGAGCAGTACTTC. This gives the protein CATSRAGQGAYEQYF.

V usage is TRBV7-2 and J usage is TRBJ1-1; no reliable D call. Germline lookup yields CDR1 SGHTA and CDR2 FQGNSA. This CDR3 contains 13 residues. The V and J ends lost 1 base and 7 bases respectively, with 10 bases between them. CDR3 sequence reads: CASSLGRNYEAFF. The DNA for the CDR3 is TGTGCCAGCAGCTTAGGGCGGAATTATGAAGCTTTCTTT.

This clone was counted at least ten times. The chain combines TRBV9 with TRBJ1-3, with a tentative D call TRBD1 (6 bases). Germline lookup yields CDR1 SGDLS and CDR2 YYNGEE. The V gene lost 4 bases and the J gene lost 11 bases, with 25 bases spanning the gap. The CDR3 sequence is 16 residues long. CDR3 sequence: CASSPQGSGSGPAIYF. The CDR3 nucleotides are TGTGCCAGCAGCCCACAGGGCTCTGGGTCGGGCCCGGCCATATATTTT.

The gene calls are TRBV28 and TRBJ2-1; D might be TRBD2 (5 bases). Germline CDR1 is MDHEN and CDR2 is SYDVKM. The V end lost 4 bases, the J end lost 4 bases, and 14 bases lay between the germline ends. The CDR3 is 15 residues long. The CDR3 protein is CASSSPRVLYNEQFF. The CDR3 DNA reads as TGTGCCAGCAGTTCCCCGCGGGTACTGTACAATGAGCAGTTCTTC. Full variable domain (outside the CDR3, taken from reference TRBV28 and TRBJ2-1): DVKVTQSSRYLVKRTGEKVFLECVQDMDHENMFWYRQDPGLGLRLIYFSYDVKMKEKGDIPEGYSVSREKKERFSLILESASTNQTSMYLCASSSPRVLYNEQFFGPGTRLTVL.

J is TRBJ2-7 and V is TRBV10-3; TRBD1 might be the D (6 bases). The germline V gene encodes CDR1 ENHRY and CDR2 SYGVKD. CDR3 length: 15 residues. V dropped 3 bases and J dropped 0 bases, with 12 bases sitting between them. The CDR3 spells CAISEGAGDSYEQYF. The CDR3 DNA follows: TGTGCCATCAGTGAAGGGGCAGGGGACTCCTACGAGCAGTACTTC.

The chain is built from TRBV28 and TRBJ1-2; D call uncertain. Trimming stripped 5 bases from V and 4 bases from J, with 14 bases between. The CDR3 length is 14 residues. Germline V gene lookup returns CDR1 MDHEN and CDR2 SYDVKM. The CDR3 spells CASSKDRNGYGYTF. CDR3 nucleotides: TGTGCCAGCAGTAAGGACCGAAACGGCTATGGCTACACCTTC.

The rearrangement links TRBV3-1 (or the pseudogene TRBV3-2) to TRBJ1-2, with 7 bases that match TRBD1. The CDR3 is made up of 14 amino acids. The V segment lost 4 bases and the J segment 3 bases; nucleotides outside the gene matches: 5. The germline V gene encodes CDR1 LGHDT and CDR2 YNNKEL (reference sequence). The CDR3 coding sequence is TGTGCCAGCAGCCTCCAGGGGGGAGACTATGGCTACACCTTC. It codes for CASSLQGGDYGYTF.